What follows are 18 T cell receptor beta chains derived from one specimen sequenced in a study of CD8 T cells in ankylosing spondylitis. TCRdb fed the 5' RACE reads into MiXCR, producing one record per CDR3 protein. Of 250,000 to 350,000 distinct CDR3 sequences in the sample, less than 25% were seen once. The sample consisted of blood, either unsorted or a sorted T cell fraction (not recorded which). The receptors stem from a female donor with ankylosing spondylitis or in good health (not recorded which).

The chain combines TRBV7-9 with TRBJ2-1; 7 bases map to TRBD2. Unmatched junction bases numbered 0, after V lost 4 bases and J lost 6 bases. The CDR3 runs to 12 residues. Germline-derived CDR1 and CDR2 are SEHNR and FQNEAQ (reference sequence). The CDR3, as DNA: TGTGCCAGCAGCTGGGGGGGCAATGAGCAGTTCTTC. Its protein product is CASSWGGNEQFF.

This sequence joins TRBV20-1 and TRBJ2-5; no clear D. V was cut by 4 bases and J by 1 base, with 13 bases left in between. Per germline, CDR1 DFQATT and CDR2 SNEGSKA (reference sequence). This CDR3 is built from 14 residues. The CDR3 loop is CSAKPPLRQETQYF. CDR3 in DNA: TGCAGTGCTAAGCCCCCTCTGCGCCAAGAGACCCAGTACTTC.

This clonotype was found a few times. This chain joins TRBV6-1 and TRBJ2-3; tentatively, D is TRBD2 (6 bases). CDR1 is MNHNS, CDR2 SASEGT, per germline. The CDR3 sequence is 14 residues long. Trimming cost V 6 bases and J 2 bases, with 12 bases left between them. The CDR3 DNA follows: TGTGCCAGCAGCCGATGGAGGGACACAGATACGCAGTATTTT. Residues: CASSRWRDTDTQYF.

This clonotype was detected a few times. The chain couples TRBV20-1 to TRBJ2-7; D gene unclear. CDR3 length equals 15 residues. V lost 7 bases and J 2 bases, leaving 21 bases between the germline ends. Germline V gene data show CDR1 as DFQATT and CDR2 as SNEGSKA (reference sequence). The CDR3 spells CSVLPRRSVTYEQYF. In DNA form, the CDR3 reads TGCAGTGTCCTACCCCGGCGCTCCGTTACCTACGAGCAGTACTTC.

The table lists this clonotype with a few counts. The CDR3 sequence: CASSLRGPYEQYF. CDR3 bases: TGTGCCAGCAGCCTCAGGGGCCCCTACGAGCAGTACTTC. The gene calls are TRBV27 and TRBJ2-7, with D perhaps TRBD1 (6 bases). Germline V gene data show CDR1 as MNHEY and CDR2 as SMNVEV (reference sequence). The CDR3 runs 13 residues. V was pared by 6 bases and J by 2 bases, with 11 bases between.

This clonotype turned up a few times. The chain recombines TRBV19 with TRBJ2-1; either TRBD1 or TRBD2 may fit D (5 bases each). The V and J ends lost 7 bases and 9 bases respectively, with 13 bases between them. Per the germline V gene, CDR1 is LNHDA and CDR2 is SQIVND (reference sequence). The CDR3 contains 12 residues. CDR3 in DNA: TGTGCCAGTAACCTCAGGGACGGTGAGCAGTTCTTC. This sequence encodes CASNLRDGEQFF. The whole variable domain, filled in from reference TRBV19 and TRBJ2-1, reads DGGITQSPKYLFRKEGQNVTLSCEQNLNHDAMYWYRQDPGQGLRLIYYSQIVNDFQKGDIAEGYSVSREKKESFPLTVTSAQKNPTAFYLCASNLRDGEQFFGPGTRLTVL.

In this sample, this clonotype turned up a few times. The chain is built from TRBV11-2 and TRBJ2-1; D may match TRBD1 or TRBD2 (6 bases each). The CDR3 extends over 13 amino acids. Trimming left V 5 bases short and J 4 bases short, with 9 bases between. Germline CDR1 is SGHAT and CDR2 is FQNNGV. For the CDR3, the DNA is TGTGCCAGCAGCCCGGGGGCTTACAATGAGCAGTTCTTC. Amino acid sequence: CASSPGAYNEQFF.

This clonotype has at least ten counts. The genes are TRBV5-4 and TRBJ2-7; D remains ambiguous. Germline-derived CDR1 and CDR2 are SGHNT and YYREEE (reference sequence). Trimming shortened V by 0 bases and J by 2 bases, and 9 bases separated the two germline ends. This CDR3 spans 14 amino acids. The CDR3 nucleotides are TGTGCCAGCAGCTTGGAGGCGCCCACCTACGAGCAGTACTTC. It specifies CASSLEAPTYEQYF.

CDR3 in DNA: TGCGCCAGCAGCCAAGATTTAACAGATCCAGGCGCTGAAGCTTTCTTT. Protein product: CASSQDLTDPGAEAFF. V gene TRBV4-3 combines with J gene TRBJ1-1, with unresolved D. The CDR3 totals 16 residues. Germline lookup yields CDR1 LGHNA and CDR2 YSLEER. The ends were cut back, 0 bases at V and 6 bases at J, with 17 bases in the middle.

This chain uses TRBV15 with TRBJ2-3, with a possible D match to TRBD2 (5 bases). This CDR3 has 15 residues. In germline, CDR1 is LNHNV, CDR2 YYDKDF (reference sequence). V was clipped by 7 bases and J by 0 bases, with 14 bases between them. The CDR3: CATISGLGSTDTQYF. CDR3 DNA sequence: TGTGCCACCATTTCGGGGTTGGGTAGCACAGATACGCAGTATTTT. Full variable domain (remainder filled in from reference TRBV15 and TRBJ2-3): DAMVIQNPRYQVTQFGKPVTLSCSQTLNHNVMYWYQQKSSQAPKLLFHYYDKDFNNEADTPDNFQSRRPNTSFCFLDIRSPGLGDTAMYLCATISGLGSTDTQYFGPGTRLTVL.

This clonotype was seen only a few times. This sequence joins TRBV5-1 and TRBJ2-6, with D perhaps TRBD2 (6 bases). V gave up 2 bases and J gave up 2 bases, with 14 bases separating them. This CDR3 has 17 residues. Germline CDR1 reads SGHRS; CDR2 reads YFSETQ. The CDR3 region is CASSLTAGRAGANVLTF. For the CDR3, the DNA is TGCGCCAGCAGCTTAACAGCCGGGAGAGCTGGGGCCAACGTCCTGACTTTC.

The chain combines TRBV20-1 with TRBJ1-1; D is perhaps TRBD1 (5 bases). Between the trimmed V and J ends, which lost 4 bases and 4 bases, there was a span of 7 bases. CDR1 is DFQATT and CDR2 is SNEGSKA in the germline V gene (reference sequence). The CDR3 extends over 11 amino acids. The CDR3 loop reads CSATGFTEAFF. DNA of the CDR3: TGCAGTGCTACAGGGTTCACTGAAGCTTTCTTT.

This clonotype was seen a handful of times. The rearrangement links TRBV7-2 to TRBJ1-1; D remains unclear. The CDR3 is made up of 13 amino acids. Trimming left V 5 bases short and J 5 bases short, with 12 bases between. The V gene's germline CDR1 is SGHTA and CDR2 FQGNSA. The CDR3 is CASSNLRGTEAFF. DNA for the CDR3: TGTGCCAGCAGCAACCTCCGAGGGACTGAAGCTTTCTTT.

This clonotype occurred a few times. J is TRBJ2-1 and V is TRBV4-2, with 8 bases lining up with TRBD2. This CDR3 has 14 residues. Germline V CDR1 and CDR2: LGHNA, YNFKEQ. J was trimmed by 16 bases and V by 2 bases; bases with no gene match: 13. The CDR3 DNA reads TGTGCCAGCAGCCAACCAAGACGGGAGGGCCGACGTTTCTTC. Its protein is CASSQPRREGRRFF.

The chain carries TRBV14 and TRBJ2-1; 7 nucleotides line up with TRBD2. Unmatched junction bases numbered 7, after V lost 4 bases and J lost 4 bases. From germline, CDR1 is SGHDN and CDR2 FVKESK. The CDR3 contains 15 residues. Here the CDR3 DNA reads TGTGCCAGCAGCCCCGCGGGACTATGGTACAATGAGCAGTTCTTC. Amino acids: CASSPAGLWYNEQFF.

The chain has TRBV20-1 and TRBJ2-5; D is possibly TRBD2 (5 bases). Germline V lookup: CDR1 DFQATT, CDR2 SNEGSKA (reference sequence). The V end was cut by 3 bases, the J end by 5 bases, with 19 bases between. This CDR3 has 15 amino acids. The CDR3 reads CSARLGVGNRETQYF. The CDR3 DNA is TGCAGTGCTAGGCTCGGGGTAGGCAATCGGGAGACCCAGTACTTC.

This clonotype appeared a few times. The chain joins TRBV12-3 or TRBV12-4 to TRBJ2-2, with TRBD2 identical over 9 bases. This CDR3 contains 15 residues. V lost 5 bases to trimming and J lost 4 bases; unmatched junction nucleotides: 5. CDR3 sequence reads: CASSQAGGITGELFF. CDR3 nucleotides: TGTGCCAGCAGTCAAGCGGGAGGTATCACCGGGGAGCTGTTTTTT.

This clonotype was counted ten times or more. This chain connects TRBV11-2 to TRBJ2-7; D possibly corresponds to TRBD2 (6 bases). V dropped 4 bases and J dropped 3 bases, with 13 bases sitting between them. This CDR3 has 14 amino acids. Germline CDR1 SGHAT, CDR2 FQNNGV. The CDR3 DNA follows: TGTGCCAGCAGCTCCACCCGCGGGGACTACGAGCAGTACTTC. This translates into CASSSTRGDYEQYF.